One and the same sample provided the 27 T cell receptor beta chains below, sequenced in a study of cytomegalovirus exposure and HLA in healthy donors. In the PCR, 60 Vbeta and 13 Jbeta primers were used. The assay was immunoSEQ multiplex PCR, and TCRdb's table has in-frame clones only and misses some. The profile shows about 89,000 clones, 67% of them singletons. What was sequenced was PBMCs. The source of these receptors is a man younger than 45 in good health and CMV-seronegative.

The chain combines TRBV12-5 with TRBJ2-3; D might be TRBD2 (5 bases). Looked up from germline, CDR1 is LGHNT and CDR2 is FRNRAP. The CDR3 sequence is 17 residues long. Trimming took off 7 bases at V and 1 base at J, with 21 bases between the two ends. CDR3 sequence (DNA): TGTGCTAGTGCCGGGGTAAGGACCGACCTCGGCACAGATACGCAGTATTTT. The encoded protein is CASAGVRTDLGTDTQYF.

The V and J genes are TRBV2 and TRBJ2-1; no clear D gene. With 1 base removed from V and 0 bases from J, the gap between germline ends came to 10 bases. The CDR3 is 16 amino acids. CDR1 is SNHLY and CDR2 is FYNNEI in the germline V gene. CDR3 in amino acids: CASSEEYLSSYNEQFF. For the CDR3, the DNA is TGTGCCAGCAGTGAAGAATACCTTAGCTCCTACAATGAGCAGTTCTTC.

In DNA form, the CDR3 reads TGTGCCAGCAGCCCCCCCGGGAGGGCCTACGAGCAGTACTTC. Translating gives CASSPPGRAYEQYF. The V call is TRBV28, the J call TRBJ2-7, with TRBD2 identical over 8 bases. This CDR3 comprises 14 residues. Germline-derived CDR1 and CDR2 are MDHEN and SYDVKM. J was trimmed by 2 bases and V by 6 bases; bases with no gene match: 6.

This rearrangement joins TRBV5-1 to TRBJ2-2; maybe TRBD1 (5 bases). V lost 0 bases and J lost 8, with 11 bases in between. CDR3 length equals 14 residues. CDR1 is SGHRS and CDR2 is YFSETQ in the germline V gene. The DNA of the CDR3 is TGCGCCAGCAGCTTGGAGGGGTCGAAAGGGGAGCTGTTTTTT. This encodes CASSLEGSKGELFF.

This chain links TRBV6-5 with TRBJ2-2, with TRBD2 as a possible D gene (6 bases). From germline, CDR1 is MNHEY and CDR2 SVGAGI. This CDR3 comprises 15 residues. The V end lost 4 bases, the J end lost 4 bases, and 13 bases lay between the germline ends. CDR3 amino acids: CASSLEGPVTGELFF. The CDR3 DNA is TGTGCCAGCAGTTTGGAGGGACCAGTCACCGGGGAGCTGTTTTTT.

The V call is TRBV28, the J call TRBJ1-5; D is perhaps TRBD1 (6 bases). The CDR3 spans 15 residues. Germline assignment: CDR1 MDHEN and CDR2 SYDVKM. The ends were cut back, 5 bases at V and 3 bases at J, with 14 bases in the middle. The chain's CDR3 is CASSHPDRPNQPQHF. The CDR3 DNA reads TGTGCCAGCAGTCACCCGGACAGACCCAATCAGCCCCAGCATTTT.

The V and J genes are TRBV9 and TRBJ1-1, with a weak D call TRBD1 (5 bases). Germline V gene sequence: CDR1 SGDLS, CDR2 YYNGEE. This CDR3 is 19 amino acids long. The V end lost 0 bases, the J end lost 1 base, and 22 bases lay between the germline ends. The CDR3 DNA reads TGTGCCAGCAGCGTAGTACCAGTGGACACCACACTAAGGAACACTGAAGCTTTCTTT. Protein product: CASSVVPVDTTLRNTEAFF.

The chain recombines TRBV2 with TRBJ1-5, with D hard to call. The germline V gene encodes CDR1 SNHLY and CDR2 FYNNEI. V was trimmed by 0 bases and J by 4 bases, leaving 10 bases between them. The CDR3 runs 15 residues. The DNA for the CDR3 is TGTGCCAGCAGTGAAGCGCGGGCAGGTAATCAGCCCCAGCATTTT. It encodes CASSEARAGNQPQHF.

V and J are TRBV2 and TRBJ2-2; tentative D call: TRBD2 (5 bases). Trimming left V 4 bases short and J 0 bases short, with 12 bases between. The CDR3 length is 16 residues. CDR1 SNHLY and CDR2 FYNNEI come from the germline V gene. CDR3 sequence: CASSASSIPNTGELFF. CDR3 sequence (DNA): TGTGCCAGCAGTGCCTCTAGCATACCGAACACCGGGGAGCTGTTTTTT. Full variable domain (outside the CDR3, taken from reference TRBV2 and TRBJ2-2): EPEVTQTPSHQVTQMGQEVILRCVPISNHLYFYWYRQILGQKVEFLVSFYNNEISEKSEIFDDQFSVERPDGSNFTLKIRSTKLEDSAMYFCASSASSIPNTGELFFGEGSRLTVL.

The chain employs TRBV6-1 and TRBJ2-1; D is uncertain. CDR3 length: 15 residues. V shed 3 bases and J shed 0 bases, with 9 bases lying between them. CDR1 is MNHNS and CDR2 is SASEGT in the germline V gene. CDR3 sequence (DNA): TGTGCCAGCAGTGACCCCTTCTTCTCCTACAATGAGCAGTTCTTC. It is translated as CASSDPFFSYNEQFF.

V is TRBV28 and J is TRBJ2-7, with 8 bases fitting TRBD1. Trimming cost V 9 bases and J 5 bases; bases outside gene matches: 15. In germline, CDR1 is MDHEN, CDR2 SYDVKM. CDR3 length equals 15 residues. The CDR3 DNA is TGTGCCAGTTTCGGCGGGACAGGAGACATCCACGAGCAGTACTTC. Encoded protein: CASFGGTGDIHEQYF.

V and J are TRBV2 and TRBJ1-2, with TRBD1 as a possible D gene (5 bases). The CDR3 contains 15 residues. The germline gives CDR1 SNHLY, CDR2 FYNNEI. Trimming shortened V by 4 bases and J by 5 bases, and 17 bases separated the two germline ends. CDR3 sequence reads: CASSAHDSAIYGYTF. The CDR3 DNA sequence: TGTGCCAGCAGTGCTCATGACAGCGCGATTTATGGCTACACCTTC.

The V gene is TRBV29-1, the J gene TRBJ2-7; TRBD1 is a possible D gene (6 bases). The germline V gene encodes CDR1 SQVTM and CDR2 ANQGSEA. V was shortened by 6 bases and J by 1 base, with 13 bases between the two germline ends. The CDR3 has 13 residues. In nucleotides, the CDR3 is TGCAGCGTCCAAACAGGGAAATCCTACGAGCAGTACTTC. Translated: CSVQTGKSYEQYF.

The CDR3 DNA reads as TGTGCCAGCAGCTTCCGGAACAGTGTTAACACCTTC. This sequence encodes CASSFRNSVNTF. This rearrangement joins TRBV5-6 to TRBJ1-2; D remains unclear. Deletions cut 2 bases from V and 12 bases from J, with 14 bases between. The CDR3 contains 12 residues. Germline values: CDR1 SGHDT, CDR2 YYEEEE.

The chain's CDR3 is CASRRQGSYEQYF. CDR3 sequence (DNA): TGTGCCAGCAGGCGCCAGGGGTCCTACGAGCAGTACTTC. The J gene is TRBJ2-7, the V gene TRBV27; a weak D match, TRBD1 (6 bases). The CDR3 contains 13 residues. V gave up 6 bases and J gave up 1 base, with 10 bases separating them. Germline-derived CDR1 and CDR2 are MNHEY and SMNVEV (reference sequence).

This chain uses TRBV28 with TRBJ2-7; unclear D gene. CDR1 MDHEN and CDR2 SYDVKM come from the germline V gene. CDR3 size: 16 residues. Trimming shortened V by 1 base and J by 3 bases, and 16 bases separated the two germline ends. DNA for the CDR3: TGTGCCAGCAGTTTATCCGGTATCCCCAGGATCTACGAGCAGTACTTC. This sequence encodes CASSLSGIPRIYEQYF.

This sequence joins TRBV6-1 and TRBJ2-5; unclear D gene. The DNA end lines up better with TRBJ2-7; the J call may be wrong. Per germline, CDR1 MNHNS and CDR2 SASEGT. This CDR3 is 11 amino acids long. The CDR3 reads CASTFFYEQYF. CDR3 in DNA: TGTGCCAGCACCTTCTTTTACGAGCAGTACTTC.

The CDR3 sequence is CASSPTGVNSPLHF. The CDR3 region has the DNA TGTGCCAGCAGCCCCACGGGGGTTAATTCACCCCTCCACTTT. The J gene is TRBJ1-6, the V gene TRBV7-2, with a possible D match to TRBD1 (5 bases). CDR3 size: 14 residues. Trimming pared 5 bases from V and 6 bases from J, leaving 11 bases between. Germline CDR1 SGHTA, CDR2 FQGNSA.

The chain combines TRBV28 with TRBJ2-1; D not certain. The CDR3 consists of 13 residues. V was shortened by 5 bases and J by 3 bases, with 8 bases between the two germline ends. Germline CDR1 and CDR2: MDHEN and SYDVKM. CDR3 DNA: TGTGCCAGCAGTCCAACGGTCTACAATGAGCAGTTCTTC. Amino acids: CASSPTVYNEQFF.

The chain links TRBV9 to TRBJ1-2; no clear D gene. Per germline, CDR1 SGDLS and CDR2 YYNGEE. CDR3 size: 9 residues. V was cut by 9 bases and J by 7 bases, with 7 bases left in between. Written as DNA, the CDR3 is TGTGCCACCGGGGTTGGCTACACCTTC. This translates into CATGVGYTF.

The chain combines TRBV14 with TRBJ2-7; weak D call: TRBD1 (6 bases). Germline CDR1 reads SGHDN; CDR2 reads FVKESK. This CDR3 region has 16 residues. Trimming left V 1 base short and J 1 base short, with 14 bases between. The CDR3 loop reads CASSQGGRTVSYEQYF. The CDR3 region has the DNA TGTGCCAGCAGCCAAGGTGGCCGGACAGTTTCCTACGAGCAGTACTTC.

The genes are TRBV9 and TRBJ2-7; a possible D gene is TRBD1 (6 bases). CDR1 and CDR2 from the germline V gene are SGDLS and YYNGEE. The CDR3 runs to 13 residues. V was trimmed by 4 bases and J by 7 bases, leaving 15 bases between them. The CDR3 region has the DNA TGTGCCAGCAGCACAGGGAATTTGGGGGAGCAGTACTTC. Its protein product is CASSTGNLGEQYF.

The rearrangement links TRBV6-1 to TRBJ2-7; 13 bases map to TRBD2. This CDR3 has 17 amino acids. With 4 bases clipped from V and 2 bases from J, the junction kept 8 bases outside the gene matches. Germline-derived CDR1 and CDR2 are MNHNS and SASEGT. The CDR3 DNA reads as TGTGCCAGCAGTGCCGCGACTAGCGGGGGGCTAACCTACGAGCAGTACTTC. Translated, it gives CASSAATSGGLTYEQYF.

J is TRBJ2-6 and V is TRBV9, with 8 bases identical to TRBD1. V shed 4 bases and J 7 bases; nucleotides not matched to a gene: 13. CDR1 is SGDLS and CDR2 is YYNGEE in the germline V gene. The CDR3 has 17 amino acids. CDR3 amino acids: CASSPDRGGSSANVLTF. The DNA for the CDR3 is TGTGCCAGCAGCCCCGACAGGGGCGGATCTAGTGCCAACGTCCTGACTTTC. Full variable domain (missing parts from reference TRBV9 and TRBJ2-6): DSGVTQTPKHLITATGQRVTLRCSPRSGDLSVYWYQQSLDQGLQFLIQYYNGEERAKGNILERFSAQQFPDLHSELNLSSLELGDSALYFCASSPDRGGSSANVLTFGAGSRLTVL.

V usage is TRBV30 and J usage is TRBJ2-2; a possible D gene is TRBD2 (6 bases). Per germline, CDR1 GTSNPN and CDR2 SVGIG (reference sequence). V was pared by 2 bases and J by 1 base, with 11 bases between. This CDR3 comprises 15 residues. This CDR3 is CAWSSLALNTGELFF. CDR3 DNA sequence: TGTGCCTGGAGTAGCCTAGCGTTGAACACCGGGGAGCTGTTTTTT. Complete variable domain (other parts from reference TRBV30 and TRBJ2-2): SQTIHQWPATLVQPVGSPLSLECTVEGTSNPNLYWYRQAAGRGLQLLFYSVGIGQISSEVPQNLSASRPQDRQFILSSKKLLLSDSGFYLCAWSSLALNTGELFFGEGSRLTVL.

This chain links TRBV6-6 with TRBJ1-1, with D unclear. The CDR3 contains 13 residues. The germline V gene has CDR1 MNHNY and CDR2 SVGAGI (reference sequence). V lost 0 bases, J lost 5 bases, and 7 bases lay in between. The CDR3 here is CASSYSRKTEAFF. Here the CDR3 DNA reads TGTGCCAGCAGTTACTCCAGAAAAACTGAAGCTTTCTTT.

This rearrangement joins TRBV6-5 to TRBJ2-1; 7 bases are a match to TRBD1. This CDR3 comprises 14 residues. The germline V gene encodes CDR1 MNHEY and CDR2 SVGAGI. V lost 7 bases and J lost 6; bases outside the gene matches: 9. The CDR3 DNA is TGTGCCAGCACCTACCAGGGGGAAGGCAATGAGCAGTTCTTC. This gives the protein CASTYQGEGNEQFF.